This T cell receptor (beta chain) derives from a study of shared clonotypes between healthy human individuals. Sequenced by immunoSEQ multiplex PCR; TCRdb stores in-frame clones only, minus some. The sample records about 490,000 clones, around 78% being singletons. This CDR3 spans 15 amino acids. The germline V gene encodes CDR1 SGHKS and CDR2 YYEKEE (reference sequence). Between the trimmed V and J ends, which lost 3 bases and 2 bases, there was a span of 9 bases. The source is a woman aged 40 to 50 in good health. Some clones in this sample may be carry-over from other donors' samples. This chain connects TRBV5-5 to TRBJ2-6; D may correspond to TRBD1 or TRBD2 (5 bases each). The material sequenced was PBMCs. CDR3: CASSSQGPGANVLTF. The CDR3 coding sequence is TGTGCCAGCAGCTCGCAGGGACCTGGGGCCAACGTCCTGACTTTC.